This TCR beta chain was sequenced in a study of blood T cell repertoires in COVID-19. The overall study: PBMCs, B-cell-depleted T cells, or T cells were the source of the cDNA or gDNA that made up the material.

V was pared by 4 bases and J by 1 base, with 16 bases between. The CDR3 totals 16 residues. Looked up from germline, CDR1 is LNHDA and CDR2 is SQIVND (reference sequence). Measured with immunoSEQ multiplex PCR; TCRdb has only the in-frame clones, and not every one. The top ten clones hold more than 9.5% of a sample with fewer than 100,000 clones, approximately 85% of them seen once. What was sequenced was peripheral blood. The V call is TRBV19, the J call TRBJ2-5; weak D call: TRBD2 (6 bases). The source of this sequence is a man aged 45-65 years with COVID-19, enrolled during active disease. The CDR3 sequence is CASSTLSGTVQETQYF. Written as DNA, the CDR3 is TGTGCCAGTAGTACCCTCTCCGGGACTGTCCAAGAGACCCAGTACTTC.